These 27 T cell receptor beta chains originate from one sample sequenced in a study of cytomegalovirus exposure and HLA in healthy donors. The PCR was carried out with 60 Vbeta primers and 13 Jbeta primers. The method was immunoSEQ multiplex PCR; TCRdb's version includes in-frame clones alone and lacks a portion of them. The repertoire holds some 160,000 clones, with roughly 80% as singletons. The specimen sequenced was PBMCs. The receptors stem from a male donor in good health and CMV-seronegative.

This clone was observed a handful of times. This chain uses TRBV28 with TRBJ2-1; TRBD2 aligns across 14 bases. The germline V gene has CDR1 MDHEN and CDR2 SYDVKM. Trimming at V came to 0 bases and at J to 8 bases, leaving 3 bases not matched to a gene. The CDR3 spans 16 residues. The CDR3 spells CASSLWGTSGSHEQFF. The CDR3 DNA sequence: TGTGCCAGCAGTTTATGGGGGACTAGCGGGAGTCATGAGCAGTTCTTC.

This sequence joins TRBV18 and TRBJ2-1; D may be TRBD2 (5 bases). Trimming took 3 bases from V and 6 from J, leaving 12 bases between them. The germline V gene encodes CDR1 KGHSH and CDR2 LQKENI. The CDR3 runs 14 residues. The CDR3 loop is CASSPKQRSNEQFF. In nucleotides, the CDR3 is TGTGCCAGCTCACCCAAACAGCGGTCCAATGAGCAGTTCTTC.

The rearrangement joins TRBV10-3 to TRBJ2-7; TRBD1 might be the D (5 bases). The CDR3 is made up of 11 amino acids. Trimming stripped 6 bases from V and 6 bases from J, with 9 bases between. The germline V gene encodes CDR1 ENHRY and CDR2 SYGVKD. The CDR3 DNA reads as TGTGCCATCAGCCAGGGTGGCGAGCAGTACTTC. This encodes CAISQGGEQYF.

V gene TRBV5-6 combines with J gene TRBJ2-7, with 9 bases aligning to TRBD1. The V segment lost 2 bases and the J segment 5 bases; nucleotides outside the gene matches: 11. This CDR3 has 16 amino acids. The germline CDR1 and CDR2 sequences are SGHDT and YYEEEE. DNA of the CDR3: TGTGCCAGCAGCTTCAGGCTGGGACAGGGAGGCCACGAGCAGTACTTC. This encodes CASSFRLGQGGHEQYF.

The chain uses TRBV7-9 and TRBJ1-4; tentative D call: TRBD1 (5 bases). This CDR3 has 14 amino acids. V lost 6 bases and J lost 3, with 11 bases in between. Germline V gives CDR1 SEHNR, CDR2 FQNEAQ (reference sequence). The DNA for the CDR3 is TGTGCCAGCAGTAAATGGGACTCTAATGAAAAACTGTTTTTT. Translating it yields CASSKWDSNEKLFF.

This sequence joins TRBV4-1 and TRBJ1-1; TRBD1 might be the D (6 bases). V was shortened by 0 bases and J by 4 bases, with 15 bases between the two germline ends. Germline V lookup: CDR1 MGHRA, CDR2 YSYEKL. There are 16 residues in the CDR3. Here the CDR3 DNA reads TGCGCCAGCAGCCAAGAATCAGGGGCGCGTGGCACTGAAGCTTTCTTT. It is translated as CASSQESGARGTEAFF.

This clone was seen more than once but under ten times. The rearrangement joins TRBV6-6 to TRBJ1-2; D is uncertain. Trimming took 2 bases from V and 4 from J, leaving 11 bases between them. The CDR3 is made up of 14 amino acids. CDR1 is MNHNY, CDR2 SVGAGI, per germline (reference sequence). DNA for the CDR3: TGTGCCAGCAGTTACCTTCGGGATAGCTATGGCTACACCTTC. Translating it yields CASSYLRDSYGYTF.

Note on this clone: Other DNA sequences within the sample encode an identical CDR3. The chain uses TRBV6-4 and TRBJ2-5; 10 bases are shared with TRBD2. Germline loops: CDR1 MRHNA, CDR2 SNTAGT. Unmatched junction bases numbered 0, after V lost 3 bases and J lost 2 bases. This CDR3 spans 14 amino acids. The CDR3 DNA follows: TGTGCCAGCAGTGAAGCGGGGGGGCAAGAGACCCAGTACTTC. This codes for CASSEAGGQETQYF.

The chain has TRBV30 and TRBJ2-5; 8 bases line up with TRBD2. CDR1 and CDR2 from the germline V gene are GTSNPN and SVGIG (reference sequence). CDR3 length: 16 amino acids. The junction had 7 bases not matched to a gene; V was cut back by 0 bases and J by 1 base. The CDR3 sequence: CAWSVGVAGLQETQYF. CDR3 DNA sequence: TGTGCCTGGAGTGTAGGGGTAGCGGGACTCCAAGAGACCCAGTACTTC.

The CDR3 loop is CASSQDRRGNYGYTF. CDR3 sequence (DNA): TGCGCCAGCAGCCAAGATCGTAGGGGGAACTATGGCTACACCTTC. This chain links TRBV4-1 with TRBJ1-2; the D gene is possibly TRBD1 (6 bases). The CDR3 is 15 amino acids. Deletions cut 0 bases from V and 2 bases from J, with 10 bases between. Germline V lookup: CDR1 MGHRA, CDR2 YSYEKL.

The chain has TRBV8-2 and TRBJ1-5; whether TRBD1, the table's D call, matches the DNA was not checked. TRBV8-2 is a pseudogene locus. CDR3 size: 14 residues. The DNA of the CDR3 is TGTGGCAGCACAGTCGCGGACAGGAATCAGCCCCAGCATTTT. Translated: CGSTVADRNQPQHF.

This chain uses TRBV19 with TRBJ2-1; 12 positions match TRBD2. Germline CDR1 and CDR2: LNHDA and SQIVND (reference sequence). V lost 4 bases and J lost 3; bases outside the gene matches: 4. The length of the CDR3 is 16 residues. CDR3 loop: CASSNLAGGFYNEQFF. The CDR3 DNA sequence: TGTGCCAGTAGTAACCTAGCGGGGGGGTTCTACAATGAGCAGTTCTTC.

The gene calls are TRBV30 and TRBJ2-1; no definite D call. CDR1 and CDR2 from the germline V gene are GTSNPN and SVGIG (reference sequence). The CDR3 is 15 amino acids. The V and J ends lost 3 bases and 3 bases respectively, with 15 bases between them. The CDR3 loop is CAWRPTTTGYNEQFF. In nucleotides, the CDR3 is TGTGCCTGGAGGCCAACCACGACGGGCTACAATGAGCAGTTCTTC.

This chain joins TRBV2 and TRBJ1-1; a possible D gene is TRBD1 (5 bases). This CDR3 region has 14 residues. Germline loops: CDR1 SNHLY, CDR2 FYNNEI. Trimming shortened V by 8 bases and J by 0 bases, and 13 bases separated the two germline ends. The CDR3 DNA is TGTGCCAGCCCCGCGGGGGGACTGAACACTGAAGCTTTCTTT. Its translation is CASPAGGLNTEAFF.

The chain joins TRBV7-3 to TRBJ2-1, with 15 nucleotides matching TRBD2. Germline V gene sequence: CDR1 SGHTA, CDR2 FQGTGA. The V segment lost 5 bases and the J segment 10 bases; nucleotides outside the gene matches: 3. The CDR3 contains 14 residues. The CDR3 region is CASSTGLAGGEQFF. In DNA, the CDR3 is TGTGCCAGCAGCACGGGACTAGCGGGGGGAGAGCAGTTCTTC.

The V and J genes are TRBV27 and TRBJ2-7; the D gene is possibly TRBD1 (6 bases). The CDR3 is made up of 12 amino acids. Germline CDR1 MNHEY, CDR2 SMNVEV (reference sequence). Trimming took 3 bases from V and 7 from J, leaving 10 bases between them. CDR3 loop: CASSFGGDEQYF. CDR3 DNA: TGTGCCAGCAGTTTTGGGGGCGATGAGCAGTACTTC.

The table lists this clone with a count of one. This rearrangement joins TRBV7-2 to TRBJ1-1; weak D call: TRBD1 (5 bases). V was cut by 3 bases and J by 1 base, with 9 bases left in between. Germline loops: CDR1 SGHTA, CDR2 FQGNSA. The CDR3 extends over 14 amino acids. In DNA, the CDR3 is TGTGCCAGCAGCTTGGCGGGGGGGAACACTGAAGCTTTCTTT. Protein product: CASSLAGGNTEAFF.

The chain couples TRBV11-3 to TRBJ2-3; 7 positions match TRBD1. The CDR3 extends over 15 amino acids. Germline CDR1 is SGHNT and CDR2 is YENEEA. V lost 1 base and J lost 2; bases outside the gene matches: 3. CDR3 loop: CASSLGDSNTDTQYF. The CDR3 coding sequence is TGTGCCAGCAGCTTAGGGGACAGTAACACAGATACGCAGTATTTT.

This clone came up a few times. The chain links TRBV7-2 to TRBJ1-1; 11 bases map to TRBD1. Germline-derived CDR1 and CDR2 are SGHTA and FQGNSA. The CDR3 covers 13 residues. CDR3 sequence: CASGQGANTEAFF. The CDR3 nucleotides read TGTGCTAGCGGACAGGGGGCGAACACTGAAGCTTTCTTT.

The gene calls are TRBV27 and TRBJ2-1, with TRBD2 matching 9 bases. Germline V lookup: CDR1 MNHEY, CDR2 SMNVEV (reference sequence). The length of the CDR3 is 14 residues. With 6 bases clipped from V and 3 bases from J, the junction kept 3 bases outside the gene matches. The CDR3, as DNA: TGTGCCAGCAGGGAAGCGGGAGGCTACAATGAGCAGTTCTTC. Residues: CASREAGGYNEQFF.

DNA for the CDR3: TGTGCCAGCAGTCTAGGACAGCTTGGGGCCAACGTCCTGACTTTC. Translating gives CASSLGQLGANVLTF. The genes are TRBV28 and TRBJ2-6; D perhaps matches TRBD1 (6 bases). The CDR3 sequence is 15 residues long. V was cut by 5 bases and J by 3 bases, with 11 bases left in between. Germline values: CDR1 MDHEN, CDR2 SYDVKM.

The chain is built from TRBV4-2 and TRBJ1-2; D may be TRBD1 (5 bases). Germline V lookup: CDR1 LGHNA, CDR2 YNFKEQ. V lost 4 bases and J 0 bases, leaving 12 bases between the germline ends. This CDR3 has 15 residues. This CDR3 is CASSPMGGTNYGYTF. CDR3 nucleotide sequence: TGTGCCAGCAGCCCCATGGGGGGGACTAACTATGGCTACACCTTC.

The chain carries TRBV11-2 and TRBJ2-1, with a weak D call TRBD2 (5 bases). V lost 1 base and J 10 bases, leaving 11 bases between the germline ends. CDR1 and CDR2 from the germline V gene are SGHAT and FQNNGV. This CDR3 region has 13 residues. The CDR3 nucleotides are TGTGCCAGCAGCTTAGGTTCCGGAGGCGAGCAGTTCTTC. This translates into CASSLGSGGEQFF.

V is TRBV29-1 and J is TRBJ2-7; D possibly corresponds to TRBD2 (6 bases). CDR1 and CDR2 from the germline V gene are SQVTM and ANQGSEA. The CDR3 is 13 amino acids. Trimming left V 5 bases short and J 3 bases short, with 14 bases between. The CDR3 DNA is TGCAGCGTTCGGGGGTCTAAGAGCTACGAGCAGTACTTC. Its translation: CSVRGSKSYEQYF.

The V gene is TRBV11-2, the J gene TRBJ2-5; D may be TRBD2 (5 bases). The DNA end lines up better with TRBJ2-7; the J call may be wrong. This CDR3 region has 12 residues. Germline values: CDR1 SGHAT, CDR2 FQNNGV. The CDR3 here is CASSRGLDEQYF. The CDR3 DNA is TGTGCCAGCAGCCGGGGTTTGGACGAGCAGTACTTC.

The rearrangement joins TRBV5-6 to TRBJ2-7; 10 nucleotides align to TRBD1. This CDR3 is built from 15 residues. Germline V gene lookup returns CDR1 SGHDT and CDR2 YYEEEE. V was clipped by 2 bases and J by 6 bases; unmatched bases: 8. CDR3 amino acids: CASSFRGTGVGEQYF. DNA of the CDR3: TGTGCCAGCAGCTTTCGGGGGACAGGGGTGGGCGAGCAGTACTTC.

Of note for this clone: The sample holds other DNA sequences that translate to the same CDR3. The rearrangement links TRBV18 to TRBJ2-3, with no clear D. CDR3 length: 13 amino acids. The V end was cut by 2 bases, the J end by 0 bases, with 3 bases between. Germline CDR1 is KGHSH and CDR2 is LQKENI. Here the CDR3 reads CASSPSSTDTQYF. The CDR3, as DNA: TGTGCCAGCTCACCATCTAGCACAGATACGCAGTATTTT.